This is a list of T cell receptor beta chains from one sample in a study of shared clonotypes between healthy human individuals. Profiled with immunoSEQ multiplex PCR; TCRdb holds only in-frame clones, not every one. The table records under 2,500,000 clones, approximately 95% of them present only once. Sequenced sample: naive CD4+ T cells sorted from blood. These receptors all come from a man between 18 and 35 years old in good health. Each CDR3 is given with its conserved first and last residue. A D gene is named only where the DNA matches it firmly. The size field is filled for only some rows; it gives once, few, many or a size class.

v_call	j_call	d_call	clone_size	cdr3_nt	cdr3_aa
TRBV5-6	TRBJ1-2	TRBD1	NA	TGTGCCAGCAGCTCCTACCGGGACAGGGTTGGCTATGGCTACACCTTC	CASSSYRDRVGYGYTF
TRBV7-9	TRBJ2-3	TRBD1	once	TGTGCCAGCAGCTACTCCCGGGACAGGGCCACAGATACGCAGTATTTT	CASSYSRDRATDTQYF
TRBV6-4	TRBJ1-2	TRBD1	NA	TGTGCCAGCAGTTCTACCGGGACAGAGGGCTACACCTTC	CASSSTGTEGYTF
TRBV6-5	TRBJ2-3	TRBD2	NA	TGTGCCAGCAGATCCGGGACTAGCGGAACAGATACGCAGTATTTT	CASRSGTSGTDTQYF
TRBV18	TRBJ2-1	TRBD2	NA	TGTGCCAGCTCACCCCTAGCGGGAGTCATCAATGAGCAGTTCTTC	CASSPLAGVINEQFF
TRBV7-9	TRBJ1-3	NA	NA	TGTGCCAGCAGCTTATACGGAGAAGGAAACACCATATATTTT	CASSLYGEGNTIYF
TRBV4-1	TRBJ1-4	NA	NA	TGCGCCAGCAGCCAAGTGAATGAAAAACTGTTTTTT	CASSQVNEKLFF
TRBV6-4	TRBJ2-7	TRBD1	once	TGTGCCAGCACAAGGACAGGGGACTACGAGCAGTACTTC	CASTRTGDYEQYF
TRBV19	TRBJ2-1	NA	NA	TGTGCCAGTAGTGTGATGAGCTCCTACAATGAGCAGTTCTTC	CASSVMSSYNEQFF
TRBV5-6	TRBJ1-5	NA	NA	TGTGCCAGCAGCTTGTATTCCTCTGCTTATAGCAATCAGCCCCAGCATTTT	CASSLYSSAYSNQPQHF
TRBV7-7	TRBJ1-4	NA	NA	TGTGCTAGCAGCGAAGGACTTGGGGGTAATGAAAAACTGTTTTTT	CASSEGLGGNEKLFF
TRBV30	TRBJ2-3	TRBD2	NA	TGTGCCGTGGACTATATCGGGGGGGCGGGAGATACGCAGTATTTT	CAVDYIGGAGDTQYF
TRBV4-1	TRBJ2-2	NA	NA	TGCGCCAGCAGCCAAGAAAACAGAGGCACCGGGGAGCTGTTTTTT	CASSQENRGTGELFF
TRBV10-3	TRBJ2-1	NA	NA	TGTGCCATCAGTGAGGGGGATGAGCAGTTCTTC	CAISEGDEQFF
TRBV9	TRBJ1-2	TRBD1	NA	TGTGCCAGCAGCCCCGGGGGGACAGGGGGCCTCTATGGCTACACCTTC	CASSPGGTGGLYGYTF
TRBV4-1	TRBJ2-3	NA	NA	TGCGCCAGCAGCCAAGTACGTAGCCCGAGAGCAGATACGCAGTATTTT	CASSQVRSPRADTQYF
TRBV6-6	TRBJ2-7	TRBD1	NA	TGTGCCAGCAGTCATCGGACAGGGACCTACGAGCAGTACTTC	CASSHRTGTYEQYF
TRBV29-1	TRBJ2-3	NA	NA	TGCAGCGTTGAAGGCGGGTCAGATACGCAGTATTTT	CSVEGGSDTQYF
TRBV7-8	TRBJ1-3	NA	NA	TGTGCCAGCAGCCAGACCGGACAATACTCTGGAAACACCATATATTTT	CASSQTGQYSGNTIYF
TRBV30	TRBJ2-7	NA	NA	TGTGCCTGGAGTACAGGGTCACGCGAGCAGTGCTTC	CAWSTGSREQCF
TRBV6-1	TRBJ2-2	NA	NA	TGTGCCAGCATTTCGACCACCGGGGAGCTGTTTTTT	CASISTTGELFF
TRBV7-2	TRBJ1-1	NA	NA	TGTGCCAGCAGCCCCCGAGGGGGGGGAGGCACTGAAGCTTTCTTT	CASSPRGGGGTEAFF
TRBV6-1	TRBJ2-7	TRBD1	NA	TGTGCCAGCAGTGAAGACAGGGGCAACGAGCAGTACTTC	CASSEDRGNEQYF
TRBV4-2	TRBJ2-4	NA	NA	TGTGCCAGCAGCCAAGAGGCCGGGGCAGTACTCAAAAACATTCAGTACTTC	CASSQEAGAVLKNIQYF
TRBV7-9	TRBJ2-3	TRBD2	NA	TGTGCCAGCAGCTTAGGGTCTCCTAGCGGGGGGAAGACAGATACGCAGTATTTT	CASSLGSPSGGKTDTQYF
TRBV11-3	TRBJ2-3	NA	NA	TGTGCCAGCAGCTCAGGAGGAGATACGCAGTATTTT	CASSSGGDTQYF
TRBV4-1	TRBJ1-5	NA	NA	TGCGCCAGCAGCCAAGGGGGGAGCAATCAGCCCCAGCATTTT	CASSQGGSNQPQHF
TRBV2	TRBJ1-5	NA	NA	TGTGCCAGCAGCGCGTCGGGAGGTCAGCCCCAGCATTTT	CASSASGGQPQHF
TRBV11-2	TRBJ1-3	NA	once	TGTGCCAGCAGCTATAGGGGCCGGGTTTACTCTGGAAACACCATATATTTT	CASSYRGRVYSGNTIYF
TRBV29-1	TRBJ1-1	NA	NA	TGCAGCGTCGCTCTCAATCGGGGGGCAACTGAAGCTTTCTTT	CSVALNRGATEAFF
TRBV18	TRBJ1-4	TRBD1	NA	TGTGCCAGCTCACCAAGTAAGAACAGGGGGCCGGCTAATGAAAAACTGTTTTTT	CASSPSKNRGPANEKLFF
TRBV18	TRBJ1-2	TRBD1	NA	TGTGCCAGCTCACCCGTGACAGGGGTTACGAGCTACACCTTC	CASSPVTGVTSYTF
TRBV19	TRBJ2-3	TRBD2	NA	TGTGCCAGTAGTCTACTAGCGGGAGGGACCACAGATACGCAGTATTTT	CASSLLAGGTTDTQYF
TRBV5-1	TRBJ1-4	NA	NA	TGCGCCAGCAGCCCGGGGACGTCGATTAAAGTGGGTGAAAAACTGTTTTTT	CASSPGTSIKVGEKLFF
TRBV6-5	TRBJ1-5	NA	once	TGTGCCAGCAGTACGATTGGCAATCAGCCCCAGCATTTT	CASSTIGNQPQHF
TRBV6-5	TRBJ2-1	NA	NA	TGTGCCAGCAGTTATACCCGAACGGACCTAAAGCAGTTCTTC	CASSYTRTDLKQFF
TRBV7-5	TRBJ2-4	NA	NA	TGTGCCAGAAGCCCAGGGTACTTAGCCAAAAACATTCAGTACTTC	CARSPGYLAKNIQYF
TRBV6-1	TRBJ1-2	NA	NA	TGTGCCAGCAGTGAAGCCTCACAGGGTTCGGCGGGGGGCTACACCTTC	CASSEASQGSAGGYTF
TRBV10-2	TRBJ2-1	NA	NA	TGCGCCAGCACAACCCCGAGGGGGGGCCTTTGGGTTAATGAGCAGTTCTTC	CASTTPRGGLWVNEQFF
TRBV28	TRBJ2-1	NA	NA	TGTGCCAGCAGTTTCCAGGGGAAGCCTTACAATGAGCAGTTCTTC	CASSFQGKPYNEQFF
TRBV29-1	TRBJ2-1	TRBD2	NA	TGCAGCGTTGATGCTAGCGGCTACAATGAGCAGTTCTTC	CSVDASGYNEQFF
TRBV5-1	TRBJ1-5	NA	NA	TGCGCCAGCAGCTTGGATGGGGGTGTTAATCAGCCCCAGCATTTT	CASSLDGGVNQPQHF
TRBV30	TRBJ2-3	NA	NA	TGTGCCTGGATTGGCGCTCCAGGGTGGGGCACAGATACGCAGTATTTT	CAWIGAPGWGTDTQYF
TRBV6-5	TRBJ2-7	NA	NA	TGTGCCAGCAGTTATAGTAAGGGGAGCTCCTACGAGCAGTACTTC	CASSYSKGSSYEQYF
TRBV6-1	TRBJ2-5	TRBD2	NA	TGTGCCAGCATCGGACTAGCGGGAGTGGTGGAGACCCAGTACTTC	CASIGLAGVVETQYF
TRBV18	TRBJ1-2	TRBD1	NA	TGTGCCAGCTCACCAAACGAATTACTCCGGGACAGTGACTATGGCTACACCTTC	CASSPNELLRDSDYGYTF
TRBV5-4	TRBJ2-3	NA	NA	TGTGCCAGCAGCCCGCTTATCACAGATACGCAGTATTTT	CASSPLITDTQYF
TRBV18	TRBJ2-7	NA	NA	TGTGCCAGCTCACCGTGGCAGCAATCCTACGAGCAGTACTTC	CASSPWQQSYEQYF
TRBV5-1	TRBJ2-5	NA	NA	TGCGCCAGCAGCCTCCAGACCTATTCCGGGGAGACCCAGTACTTC	CASSLQTYSGETQYF
TRBV27	TRBJ1-5	NA	NA	TGTGCCAGCAGTTTAGAGGGCAGGGCCGGAAGTCAGCCCCAGCATTTT	CASSLEGRAGSQPQHF
TRBV4-1	TRBJ2-4	NA	NA	TGCGCCAGCAGCCAAGGCGGAGGTTCCCAAGCCAAAAACATTCAGTACTTC	CASSQGGGSQAKNIQYF